Given below is one T cell receptor (beta chain) in context. This clone was seen a handful of times. This clone's antigen is unknown. Qualities for individual bases were not recorded, and no much larger clone is one base off. The data belong to a study of blood T cell repertoires in COVID-19 (dated by TCRdb to 2020 to 2022). Study-level background: Collaborator samples came from the United States, Italy and Spain and covered acute and convalescent phases of COVID-19. Samples were obtained from the ongoing ImmuneRACE study (first 160 participants) and from 1,200 or so subjects provided by 6 global collaborators. The repertoires were released in a freely available public database intended as a resource for research on the immune response to SARS-CoV-2. Nearly every sample came with metadata listing a de-identified subject ID, COVID-19 status, age in years and sex. The dataset comprised deeply sampled blood TCRbeta repertoires from subjects exposed to, actively infected with, or recovered from COVID-19. The material from the prospective study consisted of cDNA or gDNA derived from T cells, B-cell-depleted T cells, or PBMCs. Where available, HLA class I and class II types were obtained from metadata supplied by the sample provider rather than from assay-based typing.

TCRbeta CDR3 regions were amplified from genomic DNA using the immunoSEQ Assay, a bias-controlled multiplex PCR. For the original study's pipeline: Within the assay, amplification of reference gene primers was used to estimate how many nucleated cells each sample contained. Sequence reads were collapsed and filtered to measure the absolute abundance of every unique TCRbeta CDR3 rearrangement. Productive Simpson clonality was computed per sample as the square root of Simpson's diversity index over productive rearrangements. Sourced from immuneACCESS, this table was stored by TCRdb with only in-frame sequences that have V and J called. A share of the clones is absent; for the studies checked, an unresolved V gene accounts for under half, and the remainder has no known explanation. V and J calls and clone size come straight from that table; D and trimming were deduced from the DNA. The sample yields some 42,000 clones; roughly 84% were counted once. The ten biggest clones cover 12% of the sample.

The paper as a whole reports these results and caveats: The quantity of clinical and demographic metadata differed by source and by participant and was supplied without curation.

The collaborating institutions used their own protocols to collect whole blood in K2EDTA tubes. For TCRbeta analysis, collaborators shipped samples in one of three forms: frozen whole blood, isolated PBMCs, or DNA extracted from either of those sample types. Spanning cysteine to phenylalanine, the CDR3 consists of 15 amino acids. Only the CDR3 DNA is retained, 45 bases long and in frame from the first base. Germline trimming: 4 bases from V, 4 bases from J; junction bases outside gene matches: 0. The germline V gene (reference sequence) sets CDR1 to LNHDA and CDR2 to SQIVND. This chain is built from TRBV19 and TRBJ2-3, and TRBD2 aligns with 15 junction nucleotides. The receptor was derived from a human donor in a cohort sampled during active COVID-19. Sequencing used peripheral blood. The DNA sequence follows: TGTGCCAGTAGTAGGACTAGCGGGGGGGCAGATACGCAGTATTTT. Translation gives CASSRTSGGADTQYF.